The entry that follows covers one T cell receptor beta chain sequence. The clone's antigen remains unknown. Base qualities are not recorded, but no much larger clone differs from it by a single base. This sample was taken from a study of blood T cell repertoires in COVID-19 (dated by TCRdb to about 2020). Broadly, across the study: Collaborator samples came from the United States, Italy and Spain and covered acute and convalescent phases of COVID-19. The material from the prospective study consisted of cDNA or gDNA derived from T cells, B-cell-depleted T cells, or PBMCs. Subjects who had been exposed to COVID-19, were actively infected with it, or had recovered from it provided the deeply sampled blood TCRbeta repertoires that made up the dataset. The repertoires were released in a freely available public database meant as a resource for research on the immune response to SARS-CoV-2. Samples came from the ongoing ImmuneRACE study (first 160 participants) plus 1,254 subjects from 6 global collaborators. Nearly every sample came with metadata listing a de-identified subject ID, COVID-19 status, age in years and sex. HLA class I and class II types, where available, came from metadata supplied by the sample provider rather than from assay-based typing. The investigation overall reported the following: How much clinical and demographic metadata was included differed by source and by participant, and the metadata was provided uncurated.

Each collaborating institution followed its own protocols to collect whole blood in K2EDTA tubes. Collaborator samples were shipped for TCRbeta analysis as frozen whole blood, isolated PBMCs, or DNA extracted from either sample type. The immunoSEQ Assay, a bias-controlled multiplex PCR, was used to amplify TCRbeta CDR3 regions from genomic DNA. As for how the authors treated the data: Within the assay, amplification of reference gene primers was used to estimate how many nucleated cells each sample contained. To quantify the absolute abundance of each unique TCRbeta CDR3 rearrangement, sequence reads were collapsed and filtered. For each sample, productive Simpson clonality was calculated as the square root of Simpson's diversity index across productive rearrangements. In TCRdb, the immuneACCESS table is reduced to in-frame sequences with V and J assigned. These tables do not hold every clone; where another copy was compared, an unresolved V gene accounts for under half, and the others remain unexplained. The D gene and trimming were derived from the DNA, and the V and J assignments and clone size from that table. The sample table records around 220,000 clones; 80% to 85% of these occur just once. The top ten constitute roughly 21% of the sample.

The germline V gene encodes CDR1 SQVTM and CDR2 ANQGSEA. From cysteine to phenylalanine, the CDR3 is 12 amino acids long. Of all the DNA, just the CDR3 is kept, 36 bases in frame from base 1. V drops 5 bases and J drops 6 bases, leaving 11 bases in between. This sequence uses TRBV29-1 and TRBJ2-1; no D gene is confidently identified. Input material: peripheral blood. This clonotype originated in a man aged 25-40 years with active or convalescent COVID-19. This receptor has the CDR3 CSVNRGINEQFF. The sequenced DNA is TGCAGCGTTAATAGAGGTATCAATGAGCAGTTCTTC.